This note documents a single T cell receptor beta chain sequence. This specimen belongs to a study of blood T cells in healthy people across ages. V lost 6 bases and J lost 7, with 21 bases in between. The CDR3 extends over 15 amino acids. Germline loops: CDR1 SNHLY, CDR2 FYNNEI. Together with a sample-barcoded 5' primer, a J-beta primer mix was included in a second PCR lasting about 7 to 11 cycles. TCRdb re-derived calls from the 5' RACE reads in MiXCR, one entry per CDR3 protein. This sample yields 750,000 or so distinct CDR3 sequences, of which 20% to 25% are seen a single time; more than 8% belongs to the top ten. The same specimen was also included in a second study, on T cells of mothers and their children. That source reports: A primer called M1S, used in the second PCR, added sample barcodes and 2-4 random nucleotides.

The sample consisted of blood. This clonotype originated in a boy aged 5-17 years in good health. V usage is TRBV2 and J usage is TRBJ1-2, with D possibly TRBD1 on 5 matching bases. The CDR3 nucleotides read TGTGCCAGCAGCCAAGAGGGTGTCAGGGTTGGTGGCTACACCTTC. Protein: CASSQEGVRVGGYTF. Using reference TRBV2 and TRBJ1-2 for the parts outside the CDR3, the full variable domain is EPEVTQTPSHQVTQMGQEVILRCVPISNHLYFYWYRQILGQKVEFLVSFYNNEISEKSEIFDDQFSVERPDGSNFTLKIRSTKLEDSAMYFCASSQEGVRVGGYTFGSGTRLTVV.